What follows describes a single T cell receptor beta chain. Its antigen remains undetermined. The record has no base qualities; no much larger clone is one base away. Using the deep immunoSEQ assay, TCR CDR3 regions were amplified from genomic DNA by multiplex PCR. For each cell subset, the extracted genomic DNA was distributed evenly across all wells of several immunoSEQ 96-well plates, and each plate served as one replicate. For sorted subsets, each replicate PCR was loaded with about 200 ng genomic DNA, equivalent to 25,000 to 35,000 T cell genomes. Purified libraries were measured with a Qubit 3.0 fluorometer, size-checked on a Bioanalyzer 2100, and measured again with the KAPA Library Quantification kit. Every immunoSEQ 96-well plate was sequenced on a separate single-read 150-cycle Illumina NextSeq 550 flow cell. On the study's bioinformatics: The immunoSEQ output contained only junctional sequences without quality scores, so filtering could not match that applied to full-length reads. Sequences were annotated with PyIR, a Python wrapper for IgBLAST v1.9, and V/J genes and CDR3 were assigned using IMGT germline references. Reads were removed for weak V/J assignments (E-value above 1e-6), missing CDR3, stop codons, out-of-frame junctions, or ambiguous translated residues. A V3J clonotype was defined by an identical inferred V gene, J gene, and CDR3 amino acid sequence. Percentage overlap between repertoires was calculated by dividing the number of shared unique clonotypes by the size of the smaller repertoire. Three approaches were used to assess repertoire richness: RTK rarefaction, the Chao1 estimator, and Recon v2.1 estimates of unobserved clonotypes. For all TCRbeta clonotypes obtained by the gDNA method from a handful of donors, generation probabilities were computed with OLGA. TCRdb obtained this table from immuneACCESS and retained in-frame rearrangements with V and J assigned. These tables miss some clones; where compared with another copy, unresolved V genes account for less than half of the shortfall, and the remainder is unexplained. V and J calls and clone size are copied from that table; D and trimming were computed from the DNA. For this sample there are around 1,100,000 clones; 60% to 85% appear just once. Approximately 0.9% of the sample is held by the ten biggest clonotypes.

The data were taken from a study of shared clonotypes between healthy human individuals (dated by TCRdb to 2020 to 2022). Background on the whole study: A few men and a couple of women, aged 18 to 49 years, made up the cohort. To increase sequencing depth and limit assay-specific biases, TCR repertoire library preparation and sequencing were carried out by different laboratories using diverse techniques. To estimate repertoire size and how much clonotypes are shared between individuals, the study performed deep sequencing of blood TCR repertoires from a few healthy adults. For each donor, three plates each were used for CD4 naive and CD4 memory, two plates were used for CD8 naive, and one plate was used for CD8 memory. Each donor's leukapheresis produced roughly between about 0.9 and 9.5 billion PBMCs.

V is pruned by 1 base and J by 2 bases, leaving 4 bases of the junction without a gene match. The germline V gene sets CDR1 to SGHTA and CDR2 to FQGNSA. CDR3 length: 15 amino acids, cysteine to phenylalanine. CDR3 DNA only is kept here, 45 bases in frame from base 1. The research as a whole found: Sampling was restricted to blood, and TCR repertoires in tissues likely differ from the TCR repertoires found in blood. Larger estimated clonotype richness was generally found for naive subsets than for memory subsets. Because the study included only a small number of donors, the genetic and exposure-history diversity represented was limited. Even with the large sequencing depth, rarefaction of the sorted-subset datasets indicated that sequencing was incomplete. Pairwise subsampling led to the expectation that sequencing depth would affect the degree of clonotype sharing among donors. Clonotypes shared by all four sorted-subset donors showed higher generation probabilities than non-shared clonotypes. Across four donors, approximately 4.9% of naive CD4, roughly 3.8% of naive CD8, around 2.1% of memory CD4, and around 0.4% of memory CD8 clonotypes were shared.

The donors were healthy, HIV-negative adults with no recently reported acute infections or vaccinations. Every donor was a Caucasian adult living in Nashville, Tennessee, USA. CD4+ T cells were enriched by magnetic negative selection; naive cells were then positively selected on CD45RA, and the negative fraction formed the memory subset. Blood was obtained by leukapheresis, after which PBMCs were separated by Ficoll-Histopaque density gradient centrifugation and cryopreserved in liquid nitrogen vapor phase. Analytical flow cytometry was used to check the purity and quantity of each magnetically sorted T cell population. Each sorted fraction had its genomic DNA isolated and then quantified by UV absorbance on a Nanodrop 2000c.

This TCR came from a man between 18 and 35 years old in good health. Some clones in this sample may be carry-over from other donors' samples. Sequenced input: memory CD4+ T cells from PBMCs. The label giving this sample's cell subset or site can be read as: CD45RA-negative fraction. The rearrangement combines TRBV7-2 with TRBJ1-2; the central 7 bases match TRBD1. The nucleotide sequence reads TGTGCCAGCAGCTTAGGGGGGGACAGAAACTATGGCTACACCTTC. Translated, this is CASSLGGDRNYGYTF.